This record covers a single TCR beta chain. The record originates from a study of patients and donors after allogeneic stem cell transplantation. TCRdb fed the RT-PCR reads into MiXCR, producing one record per CDR3 protein. The sample lists roughly 250,000 distinct CDR3 sequences, over 12% occurring once. This CDR3 is 16 amino acids long. The V end lost 0 bases, the J end lost 2 bases, and 16 bases lay between the germline ends. The germline V gene encodes CDR1 SQVTM and CDR2 ANQGSEA. V gene TRBV29-1 combines with J gene TRBJ2-5, with D possibly TRBD2 on 7 matching bases. This clonotype originated in a human donor who was either an allogeneic HSCT recipient or a stem cell or donor lymphocyte infusion donor (not recorded which). It is not recorded whose cells these are; they may come from a transplant donor. The sequencing input was blood, either unsorted or a sorted T cell fraction (not recorded which). The CDR3 protein is CSVEDPGAGAQETQYF. For the CDR3, the DNA is TGCAGCGTTGAAGATCCGGGGGCGGGGGCGCAAGAGACCCAGTACTTC.